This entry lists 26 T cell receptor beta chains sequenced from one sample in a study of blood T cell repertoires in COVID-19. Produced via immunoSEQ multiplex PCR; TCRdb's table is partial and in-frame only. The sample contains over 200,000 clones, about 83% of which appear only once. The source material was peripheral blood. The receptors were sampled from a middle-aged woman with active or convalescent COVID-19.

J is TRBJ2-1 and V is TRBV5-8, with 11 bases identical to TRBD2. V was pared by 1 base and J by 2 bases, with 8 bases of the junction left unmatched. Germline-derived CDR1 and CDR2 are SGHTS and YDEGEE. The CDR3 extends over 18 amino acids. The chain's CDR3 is CASSLMLAGGFTYNEQFF. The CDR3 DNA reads TGTGCCAGCAGCTTGATGCTAGCGGGGGGATTCACCTACAATGAGCAGTTCTTC.

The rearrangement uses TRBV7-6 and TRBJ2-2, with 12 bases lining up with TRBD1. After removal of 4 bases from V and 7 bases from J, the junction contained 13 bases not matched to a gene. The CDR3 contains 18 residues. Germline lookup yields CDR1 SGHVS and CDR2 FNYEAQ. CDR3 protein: CASSSLRGTGGASGELFF. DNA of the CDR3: TGTGCCAGCAGCTCCCTCCGGGGGACAGGGGGCGCGAGCGGGGAGCTGTTTTTT.

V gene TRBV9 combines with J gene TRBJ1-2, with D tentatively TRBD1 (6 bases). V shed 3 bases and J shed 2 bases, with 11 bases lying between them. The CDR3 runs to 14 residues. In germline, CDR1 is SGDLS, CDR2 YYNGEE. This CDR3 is CASSGHRGNYGYTF. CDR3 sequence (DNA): TGTGCCAGCAGCGGGCATAGGGGGAACTATGGCTACACCTTC.

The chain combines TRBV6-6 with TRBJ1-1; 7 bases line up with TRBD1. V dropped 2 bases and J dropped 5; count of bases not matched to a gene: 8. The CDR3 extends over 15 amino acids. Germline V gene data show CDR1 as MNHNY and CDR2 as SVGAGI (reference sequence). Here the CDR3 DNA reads TGTGCCAGCAGTTACGGGAGTCAGGGGGAAACTGAAGCTTTCTTT. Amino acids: CASSYGSQGETEAFF.

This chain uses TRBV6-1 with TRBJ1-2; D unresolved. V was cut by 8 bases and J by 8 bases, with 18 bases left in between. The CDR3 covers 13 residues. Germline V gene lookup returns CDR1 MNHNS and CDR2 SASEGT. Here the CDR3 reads CASSPGAIGGYTF. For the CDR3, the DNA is TGTGCCAGCTCCCCTGGAGCAATTGGGGGCTACACCTTC.

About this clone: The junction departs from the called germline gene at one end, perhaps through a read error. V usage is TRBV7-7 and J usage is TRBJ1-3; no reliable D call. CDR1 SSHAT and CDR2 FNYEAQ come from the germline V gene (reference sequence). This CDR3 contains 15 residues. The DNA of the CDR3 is TGTGCTAGCAGCGTGGACTTATCCTCTGGAAACACCATATATTTT. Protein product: CASSVDLSSGNTIYF.

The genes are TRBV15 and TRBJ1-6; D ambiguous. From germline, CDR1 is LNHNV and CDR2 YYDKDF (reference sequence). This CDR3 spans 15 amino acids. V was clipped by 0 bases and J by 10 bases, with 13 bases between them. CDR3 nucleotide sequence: TGTGCCACCAGCAGAGATACCGGGGTTGACTCACCCCTCCACTTT. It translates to CATSRDTGVDSPLHF.

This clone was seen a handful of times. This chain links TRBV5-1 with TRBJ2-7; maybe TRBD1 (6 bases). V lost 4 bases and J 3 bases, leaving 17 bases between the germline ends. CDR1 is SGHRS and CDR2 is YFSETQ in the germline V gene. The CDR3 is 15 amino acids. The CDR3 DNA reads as TGCGCCAGCAGCCCTCAACAGGGAAGGAACTACGAGCAGTACTTC. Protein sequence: CASSPQQGRNYEQYF. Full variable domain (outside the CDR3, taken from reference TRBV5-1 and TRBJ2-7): KAGVTQTPRYLIKTRGQQVTLSCSPISGHRSVSWYQQTPGQGLQFLFEYFSETQRNKGNFPGRFSGRQFSNSRSEMNVSTLELGDSALYLCASSPQQGRNYEQYFGPGTRLTVT.

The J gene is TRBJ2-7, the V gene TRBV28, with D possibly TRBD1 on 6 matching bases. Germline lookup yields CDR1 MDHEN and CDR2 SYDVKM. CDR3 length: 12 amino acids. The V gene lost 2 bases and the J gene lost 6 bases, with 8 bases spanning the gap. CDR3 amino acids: CASSLRTVEQYF. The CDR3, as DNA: TGTGCCAGCAGTTTACGGACAGTCGAGCAGTACTTC.

This CDR3 is CASSPRQGFEQFF. In DNA, the CDR3 is TGTGCCAGCAGCCCACGACAGGGGTTTGAGCAGTTCTTC. The chain is built from TRBV3-1 (or the pseudogene TRBV3-2) and TRBJ2-1; 8 nucleotides agree with TRBD1. Germline V CDR1 and CDR2: LGHDT, YNNKEL (reference sequence). The CDR3 runs 13 residues. Trimming cost V 4 bases and J 9 bases; bases outside gene matches: 5.

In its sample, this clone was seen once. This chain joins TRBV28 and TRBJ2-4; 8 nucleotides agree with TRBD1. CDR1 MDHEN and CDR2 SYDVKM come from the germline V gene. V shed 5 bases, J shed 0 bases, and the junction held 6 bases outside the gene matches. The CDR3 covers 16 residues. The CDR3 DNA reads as TGTGCCAGCAGTGCCGAAGACAGGGGAGCCAAAAACATTCAGTACTTC. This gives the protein CASSAEDRGAKNIQYF.

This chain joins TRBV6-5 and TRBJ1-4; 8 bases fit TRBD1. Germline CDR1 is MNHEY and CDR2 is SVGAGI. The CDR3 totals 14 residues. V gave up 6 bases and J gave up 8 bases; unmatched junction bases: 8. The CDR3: CASSPTGEQEKLFF. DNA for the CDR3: TGTGCCAGCAGCCCGACAGGGGAGCAGGAAAAACTGTTTTTT.

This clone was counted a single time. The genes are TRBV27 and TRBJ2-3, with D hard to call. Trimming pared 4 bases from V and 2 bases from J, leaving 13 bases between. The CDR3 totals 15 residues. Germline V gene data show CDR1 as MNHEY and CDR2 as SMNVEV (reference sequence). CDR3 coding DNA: TGTGCCAGCAGTTCAAAGACTGGAACCACAGATACGCAGTATTTT. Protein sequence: CASSSKTGTTDTQYF.

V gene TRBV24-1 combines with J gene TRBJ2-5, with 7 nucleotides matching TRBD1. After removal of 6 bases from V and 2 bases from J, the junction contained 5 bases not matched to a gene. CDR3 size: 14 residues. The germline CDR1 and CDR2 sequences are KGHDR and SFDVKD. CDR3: CATSSGTAQETQYF. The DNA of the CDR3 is TGTGCCACCAGTTCCGGGACAGCACAAGAGACCCAGTACTTC.

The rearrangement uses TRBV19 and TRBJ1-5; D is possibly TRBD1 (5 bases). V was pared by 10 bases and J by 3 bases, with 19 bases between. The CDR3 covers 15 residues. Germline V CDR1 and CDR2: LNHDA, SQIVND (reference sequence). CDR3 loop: CATSYRQGLNQPQHF. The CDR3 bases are TGTGCCACCTCCTATAGGCAGGGACTCAATCAGCCCCAGCATTTT.

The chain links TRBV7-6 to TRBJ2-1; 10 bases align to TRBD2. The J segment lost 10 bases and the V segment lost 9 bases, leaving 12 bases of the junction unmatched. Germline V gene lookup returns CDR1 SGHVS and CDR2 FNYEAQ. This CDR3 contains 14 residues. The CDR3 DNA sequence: TGTGCCAGTAAAAGGGCTAGCGGGGGTACCGAGCAGTTCTTC. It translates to CASKRASGGTEQFF.

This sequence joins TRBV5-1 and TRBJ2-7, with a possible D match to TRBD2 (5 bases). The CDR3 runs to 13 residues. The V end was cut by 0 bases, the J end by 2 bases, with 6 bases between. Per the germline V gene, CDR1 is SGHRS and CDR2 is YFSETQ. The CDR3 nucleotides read TGCGCCAGCAGCTTGGCCGGGACCTACGAGCAGTACTTC. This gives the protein CASSLAGTYEQYF.

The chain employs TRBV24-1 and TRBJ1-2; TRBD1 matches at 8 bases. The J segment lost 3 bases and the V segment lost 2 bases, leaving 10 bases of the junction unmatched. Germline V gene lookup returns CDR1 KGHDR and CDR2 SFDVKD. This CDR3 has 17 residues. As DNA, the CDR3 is TGTGCCACCAGTGATTCGGCAGGGGGCGTTTCGGACTATGGCTACACCTTC. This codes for CATSDSAGGVSDYGYTF.

CDR3 in amino acids: CASSLRGLAGYYNEQFF. DNA of the CDR3: TGTGCCAGCAGCTTAAGGGGACTAGCGGGGTACTACAATGAGCAGTTCTTC. V is TRBV7-3 and J is TRBJ2-1, with 13 bases aligning to TRBD2. V gave up 1 base and J gave up 3 bases; unmatched junction bases: 3. The germline V gene has CDR1 SGHTA and CDR2 FQGTGA. The length of the CDR3 is 17 residues.

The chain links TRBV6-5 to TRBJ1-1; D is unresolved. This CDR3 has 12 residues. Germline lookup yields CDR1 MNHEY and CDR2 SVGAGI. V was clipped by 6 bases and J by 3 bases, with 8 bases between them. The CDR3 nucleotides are TGTGCCAGCAGCCCGGGGTACACTGAAGCTTTCTTT. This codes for CASSPGYTEAFF.

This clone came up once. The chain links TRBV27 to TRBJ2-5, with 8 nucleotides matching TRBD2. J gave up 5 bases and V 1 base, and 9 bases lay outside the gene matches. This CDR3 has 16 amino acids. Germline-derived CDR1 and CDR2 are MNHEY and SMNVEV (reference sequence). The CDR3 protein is CASSLFWGTRAETQYF. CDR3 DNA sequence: TGTGCCAGCAGTTTATTTTGGGGGACTAGGGCGGAGACCCAGTACTTC.

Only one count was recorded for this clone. In DNA form, the CDR3 reads TGCGCCAGCAGCTTGGGGGGGACAGAGTATAATTCACCCCTCCACTTT. Its protein is CASSLGGTEYNSPLHF. This chain joins TRBV5-1 and TRBJ1-6, with 7 nucleotides matching TRBD1. The CDR3 extends over 16 amino acids. The germline gives CDR1 SGHRS, CDR2 YFSETQ. The trim removed 0 bases at V and 4 bases at J, leaving 4 bases unmatched.

The CDR3 is CASSLDKRDTGELFF. CDR3 DNA sequence: TGTGCCAGCAGCTTAGACAAGAGGGACACCGGGGAGCTGTTTTTT. The chain joins TRBV7-8 to TRBJ2-2, with D perhaps matching TRBD2 (5 bases). The CDR3 runs to 15 residues. V was clipped by 1 base and J by 3 bases, with 9 bases between them. Germline-derived CDR1 and CDR2 are SGHVS and FQNEAQ.

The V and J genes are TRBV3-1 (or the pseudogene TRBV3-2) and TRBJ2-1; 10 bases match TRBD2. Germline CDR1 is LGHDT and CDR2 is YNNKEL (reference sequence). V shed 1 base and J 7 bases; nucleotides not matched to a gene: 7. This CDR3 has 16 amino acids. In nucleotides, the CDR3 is TGTGCCAGCAGCCAAGTCCTAGCGGGAGAGAGGAATGAGCAGTTCTTC. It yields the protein CASSQVLAGERNEQFF.

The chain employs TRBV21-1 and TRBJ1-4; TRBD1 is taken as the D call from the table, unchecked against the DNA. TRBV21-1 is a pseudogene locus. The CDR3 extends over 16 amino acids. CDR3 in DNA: TGTGCCAGCAGCAGGTGCCGGGACAGGCCCTTCGGAAAACTGTTTTTT. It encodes CASSRCRDRPFGKLFF.

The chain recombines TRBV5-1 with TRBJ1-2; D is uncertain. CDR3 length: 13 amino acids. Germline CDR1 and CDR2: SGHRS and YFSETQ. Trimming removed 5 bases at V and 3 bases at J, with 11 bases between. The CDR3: CASREGSYYGYTF. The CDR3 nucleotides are TGCGCCAGCAGGGAGGGTAGTTACTATGGCTACACCTTC.